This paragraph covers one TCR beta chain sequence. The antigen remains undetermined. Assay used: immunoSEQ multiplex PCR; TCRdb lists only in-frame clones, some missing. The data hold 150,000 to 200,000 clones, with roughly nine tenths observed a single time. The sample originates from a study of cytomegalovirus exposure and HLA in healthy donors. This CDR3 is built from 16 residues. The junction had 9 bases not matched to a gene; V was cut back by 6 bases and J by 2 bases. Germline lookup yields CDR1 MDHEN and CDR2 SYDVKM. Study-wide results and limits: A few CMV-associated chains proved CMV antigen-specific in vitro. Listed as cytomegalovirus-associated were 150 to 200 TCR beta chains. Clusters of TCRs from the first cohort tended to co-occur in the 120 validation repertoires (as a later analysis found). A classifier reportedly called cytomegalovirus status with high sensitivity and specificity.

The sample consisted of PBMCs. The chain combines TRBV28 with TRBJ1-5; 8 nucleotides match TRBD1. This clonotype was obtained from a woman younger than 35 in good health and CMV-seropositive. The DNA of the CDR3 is TGTGCCAGCAGCTTGCAGGGGGCGCGAGGCAATCAGCCCCAGCATTTT. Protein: CASSLQGARGNQPQHF.